The rows below give T cell receptor beta chains drawn from one sample of a study of T-cell memory formation after mild COVID-19. From the 5' RACE reads, TCRdb called clonotypes with MiXCR, one entry per CDR3 protein. The table records 250,000 to 350,000 distinct CDR3 sequences, roughly 15% of them present only once. The sequenced sample consisted of PBMCs or a T cell subset sorted from them (not recorded which). All receptors come from a man aged 18 to 30 who had mild COVID-19 (a few samples of this study predate the infection). Cell type and time point are not known. CDR3s include the opening cysteine and the closing phenylalanine or tryptophan. The D gene is left open where the match is weak. Clone size, where shown, is once, few, many, or a class for clones that have expanded.

j_gene: TRBJ2-1; v_gene: TRBV19; abundance: many; len: 14; d_gene: .; CDR3aa: CASSTYSSYNEQFF; CDR3nt: TGTGCCAGTAGTACCTACAGCTCCTACAATGAGCAGTTCTTC
j_gene: TRBJ1-5; v_gene: TRBV20-1; abundance: .; len: 13; d_gene: .; CDR3aa: CSAKDRNNQPQHF; CDR3nt: TGCAGTGCTAAAGACAGGAACAATCAGCCCCAGCATTTT
j_gene: TRBJ1-1; v_gene: TRBV12-3/TRBV12-4; abundance: many; len: 13; d_gene: .; CDR3aa: CASSRDTNTEAFF; CDR3nt: TGTGCCAGCAGTAGGGACACGAACACTGAAGCTTTCTTT
j_gene: TRBJ2-7; v_gene: TRBV15; abundance: few; len: 14; d_gene: .; CDR3aa: CATSRDTAAYEQYF; CDR3nt: TGTGCCACCAGCAGAGATACGGCTGCCTACGAGCAGTACTTC
j_gene: TRBJ2-1; v_gene: TRBV19; abundance: .; len: 19; d_gene: .; CDR3aa: CASSRDGPGSWGGDNEQFF; CDR3nt: TGTGCCAGTAGTAGGGACGGGCCGGGGTCTTGGGGAGGAGACAATGAGCAGTTCTTC
j_gene: TRBJ2-3; v_gene: TRBV5-4; abundance: few; len: 15; d_gene: .; CDR3aa: CASSAGAASTDTQYF; CDR3nt: TGTGCCAGCAGCGCCGGGGCAGCTAGCACAGATACGCAGTATTTT
j_gene: TRBJ2-2; v_gene: TRBV4-3; abundance: few; len: 13; d_gene: TRBD1; CDR3aa: CASNGQDTGELFF; CDR3nt: TGCGCCAGTAACGGACAGGACACCGGGGAGCTGTTTTTT
j_gene: TRBJ2-1; v_gene: TRBV7-3; abundance: few; len: 15; d_gene: TRBD2; CDR3aa: CASSPGTSGGNEQFF; CDR3nt: TGTGCCAGCAGCCCAGGGACTAGCGGGGGCAATGAGCAGTTCTTC
j_gene: TRBJ1-5; v_gene: TRBV4-1; abundance: few; len: 15; d_gene: TRBD1; CDR3aa: CASSQDRGQLQPQHF; CDR3nt: TGCGCCAGCAGCCAAGATAGGGGACAGCTTCAGCCCCAGCATTTT
j_gene: TRBJ2-1; v_gene: TRBV20-1; abundance: few; len: 16; d_gene: TRBD2; CDR3aa: CSAPRLAGYSYNEQFF; CDR3nt: TGCAGTGCTCCCAGACTAGCGGGATATTCTTACAATGAGCAGTTCTTC
j_gene: TRBJ1-5; v_gene: TRBV7-9; abundance: .; len: 15; d_gene: .; CDR3aa: CASSLGAGVNQPQHF; CDR3nt: TGTGCCAGCAGCTTAGGGGCAGGCGTCAATCAGCCCCAGCATTTT
j_gene: TRBJ1-2; v_gene: TRBV7-2; abundance: few; len: 12; d_gene: .; CDR3aa: CASSQGYDGYTF; CDR3nt: TGTGCCAGCAGCCAGGGATACGATGGCTACACCTTC
j_gene: TRBJ2-5; v_gene: TRBV24-1; abundance: .; len: 15; d_gene: TRBD1; CDR3aa: CATSDFRTGQETQYF; CDR3nt: TGTGCCACCAGTGATTTCAGGACAGGCCAAGAGACCCAGTACTTC
j_gene: TRBJ2-5; v_gene: TRBV5-1; abundance: .; len: 16; d_gene: TRBD2; CDR3aa: CASSFYSGVGQETQYF; CDR3nt: TGCGCCAGCAGCTTCTATAGCGGGGTAGGGCAAGAGACCCAGTACTTC
j_gene: TRBJ2-1; v_gene: TRBV4-2; abundance: .; len: 14; d_gene: .; CDR3aa: CASSQEKGNNEQFF; CDR3nt: TGTGCCAGCAGCCAAGAGAAAGGAAACAATGAGCAGTTCTTC
j_gene: TRBJ2-3; v_gene: TRBV12-3/TRBV12-4; abundance: .; len: 18; d_gene: .; CDR3aa: CASSPGGAQLGGTDTQYF; CDR3nt: TGTGCCAGCAGTCCAGGGGGCGCTCAGCTGGGGGGGACAGATACGCAGTATTTT
j_gene: TRBJ1-1; v_gene: TRBV20-1; abundance: once; len: 16; d_gene: TRBD1; CDR3aa: CSATGQGRVLNTEAFF; CDR3nt: TGCAGTGCTACCGGACAGGGGCGAGTTTTGAACACTGAAGCTTTCTTT
j_gene: TRBJ1-2; v_gene: TRBV29-1; abundance: few; len: 13; d_gene: .; CDR3aa: CSVEDVPGDGYTF; CDR3nt: TGCAGCGTTGAAGACGTCCCAGGGGATGGCTACACCTTC
j_gene: TRBJ2-5; v_gene: TRBV4-3; abundance: few; len: 15; d_gene: .; CDR3aa: CASSQELTGGRAQYF; CDR3nt: TGCGCCAGCAGCCAAGAGCTTACAGGGGGGAGGGCCCAGTACTTC
j_gene: TRBJ1-3; v_gene: TRBV15; abundance: .; len: 15; d_gene: .; CDR3aa: CATSPHWGSGNTIYF; CDR3nt: TGTGCCACCAGTCCGCACTGGGGCTCTGGAAACACCATATATTTT
j_gene: TRBJ2-3; v_gene: TRBV28; abundance: few; len: 17; d_gene: TRBD2; CDR3aa: CASKPGLAGGGTDTQYF; CDR3nt: TGTGCCAGCAAACCGGGACTAGCGGGGGGAGGTACAGATACGCAGTATTTT
j_gene: TRBJ1-1; v_gene: TRBV6-1; abundance: .; len: 15; d_gene: TRBD1; CDR3aa: CASSEAPTGGTEAFF; CDR3nt: TGTGCCAGCAGTGAAGCCCCCACAGGGGGCACTGAAGCTTTCTTT
j_gene: TRBJ1-2; v_gene: TRBV7-2; abundance: few; len: 14; d_gene: .; CDR3aa: CASSLGTGPYGYTF; CDR3nt: TGTGCCAGCAGCTTAGGGACGGGGCCCTATGGCTACACCTTC
j_gene: TRBJ2-3; v_gene: TRBV10-3; abundance: few; len: 14; d_gene: .; CDR3aa: CASRRSFGTDTQYF; CDR3nt: TGTGCCTCTCGCCGGAGCTTCGGCACAGATACGCAGTATTTT
j_gene: TRBJ2-7; v_gene: TRBV18; abundance: many; len: 15; d_gene: .; CDR3aa: CASSPASQLDYEQYF; CDR3nt: TGTGCCAGCTCACCGGCCAGTCAATTGGACTACGAGCAGTACTTC
j_gene: TRBJ1-1; v_gene: TRBV5-1; abundance: few; len: 16; d_gene: .; CDR3aa: CASSLDSPSLGTEAFF; CDR3nt: TGCGCCAGCAGCTTGGACAGCCCTTCATTAGGCACTGAAGCTTTCTTT
j_gene: TRBJ1-4; v_gene: TRBV7-2; abundance: few; len: 17; d_gene: .; CDR3aa: CASSPWGAAATNEKLFF; CDR3nt: TGTGCCAGCAGCCCTTGGGGGGCAGCTGCAACTAATGAAAAACTGTTTTTT
j_gene: TRBJ1-5; v_gene: TRBV19; abundance: .; len: 13; d_gene: TRBD1; CDR3aa: CATKGTVLGPQHF; CDR3nt: TGTGCCACCAAAGGGACAGTGCTAGGGCCCCAGCATTTT
j_gene: TRBJ1-1; v_gene: TRBV6-5; abundance: .; len: 15; d_gene: TRBD1; CDR3aa: CASSYGGQGGTEAFF; CDR3nt: TGTGCCAGCAGTTACGGGGGACAGGGAGGGACTGAAGCTTTCTTT
j_gene: TRBJ2-6; v_gene: TRBV28; abundance: .; len: 16; d_gene: .; CDR3aa: CASSRFGEAGANVLTF; CDR3nt: TGTGCCAGCAGTCGATTCGGTGAAGCTGGGGCCAACGTCCTGACTTTC
j_gene: TRBJ1-2; v_gene: TRBV19; abundance: .; len: 17; d_gene: TRBD1; CDR3aa: CASSIDLAGGTNYGYTF; CDR3nt: TGTGCCAGTAGTATAGATTTGGCAGGGGGAACCAACTATGGCTACACCTTC
j_gene: TRBJ2-3; v_gene: TRBV29-1; abundance: few; len: 14; d_gene: .; CDR3aa: CSVEGGDLTDTQYF; CDR3nt: TGCAGCGTTGAAGGGGGGGACCTCACAGATACGCAGTATTTT
j_gene: TRBJ1-3; v_gene: TRBV15; abundance: .; len: 18; d_gene: .; CDR3aa: CATSRDGPGRFYGNTIYF; CDR3nt: TGTGCCACCAGCAGAGATGGGCCAGGGAGGTTCTACGGAAACACCATATATTTT
j_gene: TRBJ1-5; v_gene: TRBV19; abundance: .; len: 15; d_gene: .; CDR3aa: CASSITGGSNQPQHF; CDR3nt: TGTGCCAGTAGTATTACGGGAGGGAGCAATCAGCCCCAGCATTTT
j_gene: TRBJ1-1; v_gene: TRBV29-1; abundance: .; len: 12; d_gene: .; CDR3aa: CSVALGTTEAFF; CDR3nt: TGCAGCGTTGCGCTAGGGACCACTGAAGCTTTCTTT
j_gene: TRBJ1-1; v_gene: TRBV20-1; abundance: .; len: 15; d_gene: TRBD1; CDR3aa: CSARFTGGSRTEAFF; CDR3nt: TGCAGTGCTAGATTTACAGGGGGCTCGAGGACTGAAGCTTTCTTT
j_gene: TRBJ2-3; v_gene: TRBV5-1; abundance: few; len: 14; d_gene: .; CDR3aa: CASRQGSSTDTQYF; CDR3nt: TGCGCCAGCAGACAGGGTTCTAGCACAGATACGCAGTATTTT
j_gene: TRBJ2-1; v_gene: TRBV10-3; abundance: few; len: 17; d_gene: TRBD1; CDR3aa: CAISESGQLSSYNEQFF; CDR3nt: TGTGCCATCAGTGAGTCGGGACAGTTGAGCTCCTACAATGAGCAGTTCTTC
j_gene: TRBJ1-2; v_gene: TRBV12-3/TRBV12-4; abundance: .; len: 14; d_gene: .; CDR3aa: CASSLGEDRYGYTF; CDR3nt: TGTGCCAGCAGTTTAGGGGAGGATAGGTATGGCTACACCTTC
j_gene: TRBJ1-5; v_gene: TRBV20-1; abundance: .; len: 14; d_gene: .; CDR3aa: CSASAGSSNQPQHF; CDR3nt: TGCAGTGCTAGTGCGGGGTCGAGCAATCAGCCCCAGCATTTT
j_gene: TRBJ2-1; v_gene: TRBV7-2; abundance: .; len: 12; d_gene: .; CDR3aa: CASTLTGNEQFF; CDR3nt: TGTGCCAGCACCCTAACGGGGAATGAGCAGTTCTTC
j_gene: TRBJ1-2; v_gene: TRBV5-1; abundance: few; len: 14; d_gene: .; CDR3aa: CASSDGSPNYGYTF; CDR3nt: TGCGCCAGCAGCGACGGGTCGCCTAACTATGGCTACACCTTC
j_gene: TRBJ2-4; v_gene: TRBV20-1; abundance: .; len: 11; d_gene: .; CDR3aa: CSARDSWTEYF; CDR3nt: TGCAGTGCTAGAGATAGCTGGACAGAGTACTTC
j_gene: TRBJ2-7; v_gene: TRBV2; abundance: .; len: 14; d_gene: .; CDR3aa: CASSEETDSYEQYF; CDR3nt: TGTGCCAGCAGTGAAGAGACCGACTCCTACGAGCAGTACTTC
j_gene: TRBJ2-3; v_gene: TRBV9; abundance: .; len: 16; d_gene: TRBD2; CDR3aa: CASSGGLAGRTDTQYF; CDR3nt: TGTGCCAGCAGCGGGGGACTAGCGGGGCGAACAGATACGCAGTATTTT